This TCR beta chain was obtained from a study of OX40 agonist ivuxolimab in advanced cancers. In the study overall: Three patients responded partially, comprising one with hepatocellular carcinoma and two with cutaneous melanoma.

Study-level points and caveats: Relative to CD4+ cells, CD8+ T cells on average had more expanded clones. Relatively little clonal expansion, among the lowest observed, appeared in partial responders at 0.1-3.0 mg/kg. The specificity for antigen of the expanded peripheral T cells was not determined.

CDR3 size: 15 residues. Trimming removed 3 bases at V and 2 bases at J, with 14 bases between. Germline CDR1 reads KGHSH; CDR2 reads LQKENI. Data came from immunoSEQ multiplex PCR; TCRdb stores just in-frame clones and leaves some out. The repertoire includes about 76,000 clones, around 86% of them detected once, and around 2.5% sits in the top ten. To note about this clone: As yet, its antigen is unknown.

The TCR sequence derives from an adult with an advanced solid tumor such as melanoma, head and neck, liver or kidney cancer. V and J are TRBV18 and TRBJ2-7; possible D gene TRBD1, 5 bases. Material: CD4+ or CD8+ T cells sorted from blood, obtained in a trial of the OX40 agonist ivuxolimab. The CDR3 loop reads CASSPTDIITYEQYF. CDR3 DNA: TGTGCCAGCTCACCGACAGACATAATCACCTACGAGCAGTACTTC.